This T cell receptor beta chain was captured in a study of T cell changes during pregnancy in multiple sclerosis. Clones were read by immunoSEQ multiplex PCR, and TCRdb kept only the in-frame ones, dropping some. The table shows approximately 41,000 clones, with around 90% occurring only once. The source material was PBMCs (not recorded whether the cells were cultured). The sequence derives from a female donor with multiple sclerosis, enrolled in a pregnancy study.

The DNA for the CDR3 is TGTGCCAGCTCATTGAGGGGGTCTAATGAAAAACTGTTTTTT. It specifies CASSLRGSNEKLFF. The chain carries TRBV18 and TRBJ1-4; possibly TRBD1 for D (6 bases). The ends were cut back, 5 bases at V and 3 bases at J, with 10 bases in the middle. Germline lookup yields CDR1 KGHSH and CDR2 LQKENI. CDR3 length: 14 amino acids.